The sequence of this TCR beta chain was determined in a study of T cells in Graves' hyperthyroidism and ophthalmopathy. Ten or more counts support this clonotype. Trimming left V 3 bases short and J 0 bases short, with 5 bases between. This CDR3 region has 13 residues. CDR1 and CDR2 from the germline V gene are SEHNR and FQNEAQ (reference sequence). Authors of the study amplified TCR beta CDR3 regions from RNA transcripts. First-round RT-PCR with HTBI primers amplified the TCR CDR3 region. In TCRdb, the multiplex PCR reads were re-called with MiXCR into one record per CDR3 protein. The table records around 400,000 distinct CDR3 sequences, approximately 14% of them present only once.

The source material was blood. This sequence joins TRBV7-9 and TRBJ1-1; D is undetermined. This TCR came from a woman between 18 and 29 years old with Graves' hyperthyroidism that later progressed to Graves' ophthalmopathy. This chain's CDR3 is CASSFPMNTEAFF. The CDR3, as DNA: TGTGCCAGCAGCTTTCCCATGAACACTGAAGCTTTCTTT. The entire variable domain, with the rest obtained from reference TRBV7-9 and TRBJ1-1, is as follows: DTGVSQNPRHKITKRGQNVTFRCDPISEHNRLYWYRQTLGQGPEFLTYFQNEAQLEKSRLLSDRFSAERPKGSFSTLEIQRTEQGDSAMYLCASSFPMNTEAFFGQGTRLTVV.